What follows are 10 T cell receptor beta chains derived from one specimen sequenced in a study of T-cell reconstitution after alpha-beta-depleted transplantation in children. Preparing the TCRbeta library involved the use of unique molecular identifiers. Each CDR3 protein is one row after TCRdb ran MiXCR on the PCR reads. The data contain some 200,000 distinct CDR3 sequences, around 8.4% of them singletons. The sequencing here drew on PBMCs, mostly from graft donor cells, taken 360 days after TCRalphabeta/CD19-depleted stem cell transplant. These TCRs come from a male patient aged 2-15 years who had a stem cell transplant for acute myeloid leukemia, so the T cells may come from the graft donor.

This CDR3 is CASSPRSTGGYEQYF. The CDR3 DNA sequence: TGTGCCAGCAGCCCGAGGTCTACCGGGGGCTACGAGCAGTACTTC. The chain joins TRBV6-1 to TRBJ2-7, with D maybe TRBD2 (6 bases). CDR1 is MNHNS and CDR2 is SASEGT in the germline V gene. The ends were cut back, 6 bases at V and 3 bases at J, with 18 bases in the middle. The CDR3 length is 15 residues.

This rearrangement joins TRBV20-1 to TRBJ2-1; D gene ambiguous. The CDR3 runs 13 residues. Germline-derived CDR1 and CDR2 are DFQATT and SNEGSKA (reference sequence). The V and J ends lost 3 bases and 2 bases respectively, with 8 bases between them. The CDR3 sequence is CSASGPTYNEQFF. CDR3 sequence (DNA): TGCAGTGCTAGCGGCCCTACCTACAATGAGCAGTTCTTC.

In this sample, this clonotype turned up a few times. The rearrangement joins TRBV29-1 to TRBJ2-3, with D possibly TRBD2 on 5 matching bases. The V end lost 2 bases, the J end lost 1 base, and 16 bases lay between the germline ends. Germline V CDR1 and CDR2: SQVTM, ANQGSEA. The CDR3 runs to 16 residues. The CDR3 region has the DNA TGCAGCGTTGAAAACCGGAGGTTGTTTGGCACAGATACGCAGTATTTT. Translating gives CSVENRRLFGTDTQYF.

This chain joins TRBV4-3 and TRBJ2-7, with a weak D call TRBD1 (6 bases). Trimming pared 2 bases from V and 3 bases from J, leaving 11 bases between. The CDR3 is 14 residues long. Germline V lookup: CDR1 LGHNA, CDR2 YSLEER. The CDR3 nucleotides read TGCGCCAGCAGCCAAACGAACAGGGACTACGAGCAGTACTTC. Translating it yields CASSQTNRDYEQYF.

The rearrangement joins TRBV3-1 to TRBJ2-5; D not resolved. The CDR3 length is 12 residues. The V and J ends lost 3 bases and 4 bases respectively, with 6 bases between them. Germline lookup yields CDR1 LGHDT and CDR2 YNNKEL (reference sequence). The DNA of the CDR3 is TGTGCCAGCAGCCAGGGTCCAGAGACCCAGTACTTC. It is translated as CASSQGPETQYF.

There are many counts of this clonotype. At one end the junction does not follow the germline gene, possibly because of a read error. This chain connects TRBV12-3 or TRBV12-4 to TRBJ2-3, with 9 bases that match TRBD1. The CDR3 has 17 residues. DNA for the CDR3: TGTGCCAGCAGTCCCCGCCGGGACAGGGATTACACAGCTACGCAGTATTTT. Its translation is CASSPRRDRDYTATQYF.

This clonotype occurred many times. CDR3 region: CAIRSDRVDEQFF. In nucleotides, the CDR3 is TGTGCCATCAGGTCGGACAGGGTGGATGAGCAGTTCTTC. This chain joins TRBV10-3 and TRBJ2-1; 8 positions match TRBD1. V dropped 6 bases and J dropped 8; count of bases not matched to a gene: 6. From germline, CDR1 is ENHRY and CDR2 SYGVKD. There are 13 residues in the CDR3.

This clonotype was seen ten or more times. The chain employs TRBV9 and TRBJ2-5, with TRBD2 matching over 12 bases. This CDR3 comprises 18 residues. Germline CDR1 SGDLS, CDR2 YYNGEE. The V gene end was trimmed by 0 bases and the J gene end by 0 bases; junction bases not matched to a gene: 6. The CDR3 protein is CASSVGLAGEPYQETQYF. The CDR3 DNA reads TGTGCCAGCAGCGTAGGACTAGCGGGAGAGCCCTACCAAGAGACCCAGTACTTC.

The J gene is TRBJ2-7, the V gene TRBV6-5; TRBD1 agrees at 7 bases. CDR1 and CDR2 (germline): MNHEY, SVGAGI. This CDR3 spans 17 amino acids. Unmatched junction bases numbered 8, after V lost 0 bases and J lost 0 bases. CDR3 DNA: TGTGCCAGCAGTTACTCGAAACAGGGGTATTCCTCCTACGAGCAGTACGTC. It encodes CASSYSKQGYSSYEQYV.

The chain is built from TRBV15 and TRBJ2-2; maybe TRBD2 (5 bases). Deletions cut 0 bases from V and 5 bases from J, with 10 bases between. From germline, CDR1 is LNHNV and CDR2 YYDKDF (reference sequence). This CDR3 contains 15 residues. The CDR3 nucleotides are TGTGCCACCAGCAGAGATCGGGGAGTGACCGGGGAGCTGTTTTTT. This translates into CATSRDRGVTGELFF.